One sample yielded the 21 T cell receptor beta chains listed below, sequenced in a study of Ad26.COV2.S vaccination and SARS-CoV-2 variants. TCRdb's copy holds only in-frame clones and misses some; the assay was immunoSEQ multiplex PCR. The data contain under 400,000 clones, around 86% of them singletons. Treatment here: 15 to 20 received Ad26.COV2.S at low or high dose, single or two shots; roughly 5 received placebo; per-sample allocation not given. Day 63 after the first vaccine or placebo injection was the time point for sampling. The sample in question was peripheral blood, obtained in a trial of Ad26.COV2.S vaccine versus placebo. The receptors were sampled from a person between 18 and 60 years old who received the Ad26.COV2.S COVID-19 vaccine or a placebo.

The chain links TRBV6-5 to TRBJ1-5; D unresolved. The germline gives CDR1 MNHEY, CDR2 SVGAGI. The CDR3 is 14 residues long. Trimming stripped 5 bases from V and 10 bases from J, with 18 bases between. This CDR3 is CASSPGPEGEPQHF. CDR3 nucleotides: TGTGCCAGCAGTCCTGGGCCGGAAGGAGAACCCCAGCATTTT.

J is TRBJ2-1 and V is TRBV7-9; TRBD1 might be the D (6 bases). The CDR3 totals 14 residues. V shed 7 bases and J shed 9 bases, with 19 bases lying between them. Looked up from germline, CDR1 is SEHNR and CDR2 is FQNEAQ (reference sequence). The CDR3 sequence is CASNTDSSNSEQFF. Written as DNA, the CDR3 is TGTGCCAGCAACACGGACAGTTCGAATAGTGAGCAGTTCTTC.

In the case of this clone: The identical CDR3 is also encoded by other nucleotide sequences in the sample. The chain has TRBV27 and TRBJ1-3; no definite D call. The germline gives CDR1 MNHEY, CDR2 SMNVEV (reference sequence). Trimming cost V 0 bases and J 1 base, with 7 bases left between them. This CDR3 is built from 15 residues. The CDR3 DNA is TGTGCCAGCAGTTTATCTGGCAGTTCTGGAAACACCATATATTTT. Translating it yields CASSLSGSSGNTIYF.

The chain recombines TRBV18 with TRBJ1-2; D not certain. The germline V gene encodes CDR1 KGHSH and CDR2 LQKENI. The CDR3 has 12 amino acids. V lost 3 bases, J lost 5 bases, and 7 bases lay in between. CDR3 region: CASSPQEYGYTF. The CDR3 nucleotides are TGTGCCAGCTCACCCCAGGAATATGGCTACACCTTC.

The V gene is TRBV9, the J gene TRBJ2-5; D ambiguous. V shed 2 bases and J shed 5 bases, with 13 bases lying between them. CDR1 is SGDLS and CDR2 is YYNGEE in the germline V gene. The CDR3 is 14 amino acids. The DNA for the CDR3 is TGTGCCAGCAGCGTCACACACGGATGGGAGACCCAGTACTTC. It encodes CASSVTHGWETQYF.

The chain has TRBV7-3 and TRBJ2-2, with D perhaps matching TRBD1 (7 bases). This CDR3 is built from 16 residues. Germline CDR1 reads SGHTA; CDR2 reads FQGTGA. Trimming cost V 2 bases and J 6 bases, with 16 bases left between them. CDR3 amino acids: CASSLQSGGGPGELFF. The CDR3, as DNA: TGTGCCAGCAGCTTACAAAGTGGAGGGGGCCCCGGGGAGCTGTTTTTT.

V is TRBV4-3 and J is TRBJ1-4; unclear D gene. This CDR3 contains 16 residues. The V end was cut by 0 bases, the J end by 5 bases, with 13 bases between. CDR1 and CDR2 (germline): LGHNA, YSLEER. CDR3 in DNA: TGCGCCAGCAGCCAAGACAGGCTCATCCTAAATGAAAAACTGTTTTTT. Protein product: CASSQDRLILNEKLFF.

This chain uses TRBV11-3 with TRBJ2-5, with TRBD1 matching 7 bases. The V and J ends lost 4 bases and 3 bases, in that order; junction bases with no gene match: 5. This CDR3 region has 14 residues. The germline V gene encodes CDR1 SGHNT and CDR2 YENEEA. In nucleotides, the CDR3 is TGTGCCAGCAGCTCGGGACAGATAGAAGAGACCCAGTACTTC. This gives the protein CASSSGQIEETQYF.

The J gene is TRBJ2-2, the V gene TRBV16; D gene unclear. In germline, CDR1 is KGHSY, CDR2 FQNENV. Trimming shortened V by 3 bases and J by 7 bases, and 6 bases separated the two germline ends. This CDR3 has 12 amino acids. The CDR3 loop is CASSHAYGELFF. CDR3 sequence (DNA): TGTGCCAGCAGCCATGCCTACGGGGAGCTGTTTTTT.

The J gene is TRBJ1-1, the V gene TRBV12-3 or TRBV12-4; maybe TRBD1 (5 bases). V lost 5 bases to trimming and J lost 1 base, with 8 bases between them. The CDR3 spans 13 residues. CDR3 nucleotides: TGTGCCAGCAGTAGTACAGGGAACACTGAAGCTTTCTTT. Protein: CASSSTGNTEAFF.

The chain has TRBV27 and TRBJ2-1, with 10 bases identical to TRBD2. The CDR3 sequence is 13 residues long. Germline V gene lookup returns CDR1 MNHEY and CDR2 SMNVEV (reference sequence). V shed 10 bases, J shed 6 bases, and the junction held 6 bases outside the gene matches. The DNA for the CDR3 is TGTGCCACCCGGGCTAGCGGGAGCAATGAGCAGTTCTTC. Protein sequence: CATRASGSNEQFF.

For the CDR3, the DNA is TGTGCCAGCTCACCCAGGGTGGTTCCTTCACCCCTCCACTTT. Its protein product is CASSPRVVPSPLHF. The gene calls are TRBV18 and TRBJ1-6; possibly TRBD1 for D (5 bases). The CDR3 sequence is 14 residues long. V lost 3 bases to trimming and J lost 9 bases, with 12 bases between them. Germline CDR1 is KGHSH and CDR2 is LQKENI. Variable domain in full (rest from reference TRBV18 and TRBJ1-6): NAGVMQNPRHLVRRRGQEARLRCSPMKGHSHVYWYRQLPEEGLKFMVYLQKENIIDESGMPKERFSAEFPKEGPSILRIQQVVRGDSAAYFCASSPRVVPSPLHFGNGTRLTVT.

This CDR3 is CAIGGAGQIFSYEQYF. The CDR3 nucleotides are TGTGCCATCGGCGGCGCGGGACAGATATTTTCCTACGAGCAGTACTTC. The V gene is TRBV10-3, the J gene TRBJ2-7, with D perhaps TRBD1 (7 bases). Germline V gene sequence: CDR1 ENHRY, CDR2 SYGVKD. The CDR3 has 16 residues. V was shortened by 8 bases and J by 1 base, with 21 bases between the two germline ends.

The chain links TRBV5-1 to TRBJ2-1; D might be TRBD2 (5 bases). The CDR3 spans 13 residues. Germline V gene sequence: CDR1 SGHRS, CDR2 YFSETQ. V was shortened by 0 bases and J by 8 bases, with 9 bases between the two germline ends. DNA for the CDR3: TGCGCCAGCAGCTTGGGAGGGTTCTATGAGCAGTTCTTC. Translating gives CASSLGGFYEQFF.

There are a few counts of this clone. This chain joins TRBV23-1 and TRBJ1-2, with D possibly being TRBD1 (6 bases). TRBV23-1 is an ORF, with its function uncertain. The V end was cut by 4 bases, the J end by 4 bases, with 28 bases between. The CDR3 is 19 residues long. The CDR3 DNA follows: TGCGCCAGCAGTCCTCACGAGTTATTCCCGGGACACCGGACCTATGGCTACACCTTC. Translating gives CASSPHELFPGHRTYGYTF.

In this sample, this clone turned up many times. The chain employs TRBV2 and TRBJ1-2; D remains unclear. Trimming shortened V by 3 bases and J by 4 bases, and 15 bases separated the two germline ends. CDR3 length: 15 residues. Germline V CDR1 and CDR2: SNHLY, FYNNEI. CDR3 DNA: TGTGCCAGCAGTGATGCGAGGGCTCGAGGCTATGGCTACACCTTC. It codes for CASSDARARGYGYTF.

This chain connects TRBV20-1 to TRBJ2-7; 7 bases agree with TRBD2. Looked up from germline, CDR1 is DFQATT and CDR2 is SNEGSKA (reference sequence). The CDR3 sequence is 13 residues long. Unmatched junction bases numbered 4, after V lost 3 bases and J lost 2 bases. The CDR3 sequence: CSASRGGAYEQYF. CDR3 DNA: TGCAGTGCTAGTAGGGGAGGGGCCTACGAGCAGTACTTC.

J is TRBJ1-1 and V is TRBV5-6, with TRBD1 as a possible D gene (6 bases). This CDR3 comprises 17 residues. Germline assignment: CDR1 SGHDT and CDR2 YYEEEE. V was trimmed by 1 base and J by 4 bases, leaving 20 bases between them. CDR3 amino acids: CASSLPSSRGMSTEAFF. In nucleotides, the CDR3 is TGTGCCAGCAGCTTGCCCTCTTCTAGGGGGATGAGCACTGAAGCTTTCTTT.

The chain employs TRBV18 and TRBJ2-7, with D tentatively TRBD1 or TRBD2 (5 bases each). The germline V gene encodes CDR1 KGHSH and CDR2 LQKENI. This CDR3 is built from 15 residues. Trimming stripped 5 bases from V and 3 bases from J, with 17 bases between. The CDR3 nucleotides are TGTGCCAGCTCAAAAACCGGGACGGAAGGCTACGAGCAGTACTTC. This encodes CASSKTGTEGYEQYF.

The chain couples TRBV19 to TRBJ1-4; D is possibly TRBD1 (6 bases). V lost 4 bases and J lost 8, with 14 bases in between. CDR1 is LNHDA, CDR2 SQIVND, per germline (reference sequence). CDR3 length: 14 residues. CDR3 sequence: CASSNTGMGEKLFF. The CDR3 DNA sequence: TGTGCCAGTAGTAACACAGGGATGGGGGAAAAACTGTTTTTT. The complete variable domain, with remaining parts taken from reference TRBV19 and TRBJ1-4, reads DGGITQSPKYLFRKEGQNVTLSCEQNLNHDAMYWYRQDPGQGLRLIYYSQIVNDFQKGDIAEGYSVSREKKESFPLTVTSAQKNPTAFYLCASSNTGMGEKLFFGSGTQLSVL.

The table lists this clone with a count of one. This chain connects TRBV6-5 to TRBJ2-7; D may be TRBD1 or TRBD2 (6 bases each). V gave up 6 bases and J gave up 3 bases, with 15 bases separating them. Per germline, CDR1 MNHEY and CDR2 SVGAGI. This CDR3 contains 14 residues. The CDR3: CASSTEGGLYEQYF. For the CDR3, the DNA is TGTGCCAGCAGCACGGAAGGGGGGCTCTACGAGCAGTACTTC.